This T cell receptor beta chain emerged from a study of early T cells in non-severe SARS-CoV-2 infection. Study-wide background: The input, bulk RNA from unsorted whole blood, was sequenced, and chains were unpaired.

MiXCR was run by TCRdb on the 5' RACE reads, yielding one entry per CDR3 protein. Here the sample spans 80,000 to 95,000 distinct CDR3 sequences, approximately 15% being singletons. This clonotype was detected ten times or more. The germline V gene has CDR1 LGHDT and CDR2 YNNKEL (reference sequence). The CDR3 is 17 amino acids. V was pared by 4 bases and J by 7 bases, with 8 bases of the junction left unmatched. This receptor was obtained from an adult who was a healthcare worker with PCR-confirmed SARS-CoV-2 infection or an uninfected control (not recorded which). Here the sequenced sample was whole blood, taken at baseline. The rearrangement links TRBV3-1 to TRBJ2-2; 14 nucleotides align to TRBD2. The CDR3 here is CASSLGLAGVGVGELFF. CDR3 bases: TGTGCCAGCAGCCTGGGACTAGCGGGAGTTGGAGTCGGGGAGCTGTTTTTT.